These 4 T cell receptor beta chains were all obtained from the same sample, sequenced in a study of T cell responses to AZD1222 COVID-19 vaccine. The data were produced by immunoSEQ multiplex PCR, yet TCRdb's version contains in-frame clones alone and is incomplete. The repertoire holds about 110,000 clones, with roughly 90% as singletons. The sample consisted of peripheral blood, taken on day 0 of AZD1222 vaccination. The receptors shown here come from an adult in good health.

This clone is a singleton in its sample. The rearrangement links TRBV7-8 to TRBJ1-4; D ambiguous. This CDR3 spans 17 amino acids. V shed 1 base and J shed 0 bases, with 12 bases lying between them. CDR1 and CDR2 from the germline V gene are SGHVS and FQNEAQ. The CDR3 region has the DNA TGTGCCAGCAGCTTAGGGGGTTCCGGAGCAACTAATGAAAAACTGTTTTTT. This translates into CASSLGGSGATNEKLFF.

The chain carries TRBV6-5 and TRBJ1-1; weak D call: TRBD1 (5 bases). V was shortened by 7 bases and J by 4 bases, with 13 bases between the two germline ends. The CDR3 runs 13 residues. The germline V gene encodes CDR1 MNHEY and CDR2 SVGAGI. The CDR3 is CASTQGASTEAFF. CDR3 nucleotide sequence: TGTGCCAGCACCCAAGGGGCATCCACTGAAGCTTTCTTT.

J is TRBJ1-2 and V is TRBV21-1; the table's D gene call, TRBD1, was not cross checked with the DNA. TRBV21-1 is a known pseudogene. The CDR3 is 14 residues long. CDR3 loop: CASSKDRVDYGYTF. CDR3 DNA sequence: TGTGCCAGCAGCAAAGACAGGGTGGACTATGGCTACACCTTC.

The rearrangement links TRBV4-2 to TRBJ1-2; no clear D gene. The germline gives CDR1 LGHNA, CDR2 YNFKEQ. V gave up 0 bases and J gave up 0 bases, with 8 bases separating them. The CDR3 loop spans 15 amino acids. The CDR3 spells CASSQDKFANYGYTF. In DNA form, the CDR3 reads TGTGCCAGCAGCCAAGATAAGTTCGCTAACTATGGCTACACCTTC.